A single sample gave rise to the 20 T cell receptor beta chains below, sequenced in a study of neoadjuvant anti-PD-1 for oral cavity cancer. The time point here: after neoadjuvant nivolumab, at surgical resection. Profiling relied on immunoSEQ multiplex PCR, and the TCRdb table lists in-frame clones only, not all of them. The sample yields 6,000 to 9,000 clones, more than 65% seen once. The specimen was PBMCs, collected after nivolumab (anti-PD-1) treatment. These receptors all stem from a person aged 35-79 years with oral cavity squamous cell carcinoma.

The V gene is TRBV19, the J gene TRBJ2-2; tentatively, D is TRBD2 (6 bases). The germline gives CDR1 LNHDA, CDR2 SQIVND (reference sequence). This CDR3 spans 16 amino acids. V lost 0 bases to trimming and J lost 1 base, with 9 bases between them. CDR3 nucleotide sequence: TGTGCCAGTAGTATAGAGGGAGGATTGAACACCGGGGAGCTGTTTTTT. It is translated as CASSIEGGLNTGELFF.

The chain employs TRBV5-6 and TRBJ1-1, with D perhaps TRBD1 (6 bases). V dropped 0 bases and J dropped 4 bases, with 10 bases sitting between them. The CDR3 sequence is 14 residues long. Germline lookup yields CDR1 SGHDT and CDR2 YYEEEE. The CDR3 region has the DNA TGTGCCAGCAGCTTGGGGACAGTTACCACTGAAGCTTTCTTT. Residues: CASSLGTVTTEAFF. Complete variable domain (other parts from reference TRBV5-6 and TRBJ1-1): DAGVTQSPTHLIKTRGQQVTLRCSPKSGHDTVSWYQQALGQGPQFIFQYYEEEERQRGNFPDRFSGHQFPNYSSELNVNALLLGDSALYLCASSLGTVTTEAFFGQGTRLTVV.

This chain joins TRBV11-2 and TRBJ1-5; the D is unclear. V shed 0 bases and J shed 9 bases, with 6 bases lying between them. CDR1 is SGHAT, CDR2 FQNNGV, per germline. The CDR3 spans 12 residues. The CDR3 is CASSLEWGPQHF. CDR3 in DNA: TGTGCCAGCAGCTTAGAATGGGGGCCCCAGCATTTT.

The rearrangement uses TRBV28 and TRBJ1-1, with no clear D. The CDR3 totals 15 residues. Per the germline V gene, CDR1 is MDHEN and CDR2 is SYDVKM. Trimming cost V 4 bases and J 0 bases, with 12 bases left between them. The CDR3 here is CASSSVGELNTEAFF. CDR3 coding DNA: TGTGCCAGCAGTTCAGTCGGGGAACTGAACACTGAAGCTTTCTTT.

This chain joins TRBV7-6 and TRBJ1-6, with D maybe TRBD1 (5 bases). Trimming took off 5 bases at V and 7 bases at J, with 15 bases between the two ends. The germline CDR1 and CDR2 sequences are SGHVS and FNYEAQ. CDR3 size: 15 residues. This CDR3 reads CASSRQGAKNSPLHF. The CDR3 DNA follows: TGTGCCAGCAGCAGGCAAGGGGCAAAAAATTCACCCCTCCACTTT.

This clone was seen a few times. The chain recombines TRBV10-3 with TRBJ1-5; D not certain. CDR1 and CDR2 from the germline V gene are ENHRY and SYGVKD. The CDR3 is 14 residues long. Trimming took off 4 bases at V and 0 bases at J, with 7 bases between the two ends. The CDR3 loop is CAISGEYSNQPQHF. The CDR3 nucleotides are TGTGCCATCAGTGGCGAGTATAGCAATCAGCCCCAGCATTTT.

This clone was seen a handful of times. This chain connects TRBV7-9 to TRBJ2-7; D is perhaps TRBD2 (5 bases). CDR1 and CDR2 (germline): SEHNR, FQNEAQ (reference sequence). This CDR3 comprises 14 residues. Trimming stripped 3 bases from V and 0 bases from J, with 9 bases between. This CDR3 is CASSFGGISYEQYF. The CDR3 DNA sequence: TGTGCCAGCAGCTTCGGAGGAATCTCCTACGAGCAGTACTTC. The full variable domain, rest sourced from reference TRBV7-9 and TRBJ2-7, is DTGVSQNPRHKITKRGQNVTFRCDPISEHNRLYWYRQTLGQGPEFLTYFQNEAQLEKSRLLSDRFSAERPKGSFSTLEIQRTEQGDSAMYLCASSFGGISYEQYFGPGTRLTVT.

The CDR3 DNA follows: TGTGCCAGCAGCCCAGGGGCCGACCCCGGTGGTACGCAGTATTTT. Residues: CASSPGADPGGTQYF. V is TRBV7-2 and J is TRBJ2-3; the D gene is possibly TRBD1 (6 bases). V lost 5 bases and J lost 8, with 20 bases in between. Germline values: CDR1 SGHTA, CDR2 FQGNSA. The length of the CDR3 is 15 residues.

The rearrangement links TRBV5-1 to TRBJ2-7; D is possibly TRBD1 or TRBD2 (5 bases each). Trimming took off 0 bases at V and 0 bases at J, with 10 bases between the two ends. This CDR3 contains 15 residues. Germline V lookup: CDR1 SGHRS, CDR2 YFSETQ. CDR3 amino acids: CASSLGGASSYEQYF. The CDR3 coding sequence is TGCGCCAGCAGCTTGGGAGGGGCGAGCTCCTACGAGCAGTACTTC.

V and J are TRBV5-4 and TRBJ2-1; D remains ambiguous. This CDR3 region has 17 residues. Per germline, CDR1 SGHNT and CDR2 YYREEE (reference sequence). V lost 0 bases to trimming and J lost 5 bases, with 18 bases between them. This chain's CDR3 is CASSLGHRNPGNNEQFF. The CDR3 DNA reads TGTGCCAGCAGCTTGGGACACCGCAACCCTGGCAACAATGAGCAGTTCTTC.

This chain uses TRBV11-2 with TRBJ2-2; tentative D call: TRBD1 (6 bases). From germline, CDR1 is SGHAT and CDR2 FQNNGV. V lost 5 bases, J lost 0 bases, and 13 bases lay in between. The CDR3 runs to 16 residues. The CDR3 reads CASSLDRFPNTGELFF. The CDR3 DNA is TGTGCCAGCAGCCTTGACAGGTTTCCGAACACCGGGGAGCTGTTTTTT. Looking up the rest from reference TRBV11-2 and TRBJ2-2 gives the full variable domain: EAGVAQSPRYKIIEKRQSVAFWCNPISGHATLYWYQQILGQGPKLLIQFQNNGVVDDSQLPKDRFSAERLKGVDSTLKIQPAKLEDSAVYLCASSLDRFPNTGELFFGEGSRLTVL.

The chain carries TRBV7-6 and TRBJ1-6; D remains unclear. Trimming stripped 2 bases from V and 9 bases from J, with 11 bases between. Germline CDR1 SGHVS, CDR2 FNYEAQ. The CDR3 sequence is 14 residues long. CDR3 amino acids: CASSLSRVGSPLHF. The CDR3 DNA reads TGTGCCAGCAGCTTAAGTAGGGTCGGTTCACCCCTCCACTTT.

The CDR3 DNA is TGCGCCAGCAGCCGCGACAGGGATAACACCGGGGAGCTGTTTTTT. Translated: CASSRDRDNTGELFF. The J gene is TRBJ2-2, the V gene TRBV4-3, with TRBD1 matching 7 bases. The CDR3 has 15 residues. Germline-derived CDR1 and CDR2 are LGHNA and YSLEER. The junction had 4 bases not matched to a gene; V was cut back by 4 bases and J by 2 bases.

The rearrangement links TRBV11-3 to TRBJ1-5; D not certain. V lost 5 bases to trimming and J lost 2 bases, with 19 bases between them. This CDR3 comprises 17 residues. The germline gives CDR1 SGHNT, CDR2 YENEEA. CDR3 DNA sequence: TGTGCCAGCAGCCCCCCTCCCGGGCCCAGGCGCAATCAGCCCCAGCATTTT. This sequence encodes CASSPPPGPRRNQPQHF.

This clone came up a few times. The chain combines TRBV7-9 with TRBJ2-4; D not certain. Trimming removed 1 base at V and 6 bases at J, with 4 bases between. CDR1 and CDR2 from the germline V gene are SEHNR and FQNEAQ (reference sequence). The CDR3 extends over 12 amino acids. CDR3 region: CASSLGGNIQYF. CDR3 bases: TGTGCCAGCAGCTTAGGAGGAAACATTCAGTACTTC.

This chain links TRBV19 with TRBJ1-5, with D possibly matching TRBD1 (6 bases). CDR3 length: 15 residues. The V gene's germline CDR1 is LNHDA and CDR2 SQIVND (reference sequence). Trimming pared 5 bases from V and 5 bases from J, leaving 16 bases between. CDR3 amino acids: CASSPLDRSDQPQHF. CDR3 DNA: TGTGCCAGTAGTCCCCTCGACAGGAGCGATCAGCCCCAGCATTTT. Drawing the rest from reference TRBV19 and TRBJ1-5, the complete variable domain is DGGITQSPKYLFRKEGQNVTLSCEQNLNHDAMYWYRQDPGQGLRLIYYSQIVNDFQKGDIAEGYSVSREKKESFPLTVTSAQKNPTAFYLCASSPLDRSDQPQHFGDGTRLSIL.

The chain has TRBV28 and TRBJ1-5; 10 bases line up with TRBD1. V was pared by 3 bases and J by 3 bases, with 17 bases of the junction left unmatched. Germline V lookup: CDR1 MDHEN, CDR2 SYDVKM. There are 20 residues in the CDR3. CDR3 residues: CASSFLMGTGVRMNNQPQHF. CDR3 in DNA: TGTGCCAGCAGTTTTTTAATGGGGACAGGGGTTAGGATGAACAATCAGCCCCAGCATTTT.

This chain uses TRBV4-3 with TRBJ1-3, with 10 bases matching TRBD1. This CDR3 contains 21 residues. Germline lookup yields CDR1 LGHNA and CDR2 YSLEER. Trimming removed 4 bases from V and 0 bases from J; junction bases left unmatched: 18. CDR3: CASSPRSPGTGVVGSGNTIYF. CDR3 in DNA: TGCGCCAGCAGCCCCAGGAGTCCCGGGACAGGGGTGGTGGGCTCTGGAAACACCATATATTTT.

V and J are TRBV5-1 and TRBJ2-7, with a tentative D call TRBD1 (6 bases). Trimming pared 0 bases from V and 6 bases from J, leaving 16 bases between. Germline loops: CDR1 SGHRS, CDR2 YFSETQ. The CDR3 has 15 amino acids. The chain's CDR3 is CASSLAGDPRREQYF. The CDR3 region has the DNA TGCGCCAGCAGCTTGGCAGGGGACCCCCGGCGCGAGCAGTACTTC.

The CDR3 reads CASSNRDRGLGETQYF. DNA of the CDR3: TGTGCCAGCAGCAATAGGGACAGGGGGCTCGGGGAGACCCAGTACTTC. The chain recombines TRBV21-1 with TRBJ2-5; the D call of TRBD1 is as the table states it, not checked on the DNA. TRBV21-1 corresponds to a pseudogene. The CDR3 runs to 16 residues.